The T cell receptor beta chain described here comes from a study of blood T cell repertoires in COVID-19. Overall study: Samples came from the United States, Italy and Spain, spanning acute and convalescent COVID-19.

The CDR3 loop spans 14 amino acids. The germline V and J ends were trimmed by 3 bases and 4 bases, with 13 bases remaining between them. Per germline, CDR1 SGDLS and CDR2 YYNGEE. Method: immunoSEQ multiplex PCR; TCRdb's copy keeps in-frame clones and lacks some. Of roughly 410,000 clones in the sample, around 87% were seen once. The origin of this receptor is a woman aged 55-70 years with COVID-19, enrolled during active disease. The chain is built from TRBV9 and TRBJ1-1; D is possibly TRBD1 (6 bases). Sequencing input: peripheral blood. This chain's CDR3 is CASSDRGGGTEAFF. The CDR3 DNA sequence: TGTGCCAGCAGCGACCGGGGAGGGGGCACTGAAGCTTTCTTT.